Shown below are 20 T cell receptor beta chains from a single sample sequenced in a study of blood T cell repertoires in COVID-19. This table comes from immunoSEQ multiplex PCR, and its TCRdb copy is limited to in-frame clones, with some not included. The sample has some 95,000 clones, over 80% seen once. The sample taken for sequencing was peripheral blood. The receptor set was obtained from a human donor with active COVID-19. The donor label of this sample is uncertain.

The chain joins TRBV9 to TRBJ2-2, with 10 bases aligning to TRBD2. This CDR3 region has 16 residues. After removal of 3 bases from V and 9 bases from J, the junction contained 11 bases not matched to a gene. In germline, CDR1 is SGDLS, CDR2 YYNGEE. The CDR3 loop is CASSAEGVAGGRELFF. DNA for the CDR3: TGTGCCAGCAGCGCGGAAGGGGTAGCGGGGGGCCGGGAGCTGTTTTTT.

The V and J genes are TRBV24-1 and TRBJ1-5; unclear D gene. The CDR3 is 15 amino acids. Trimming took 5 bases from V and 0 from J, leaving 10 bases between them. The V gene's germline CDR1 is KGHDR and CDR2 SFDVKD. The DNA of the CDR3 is TGTGCCACCAGTGCCTCCGGGGATAGCAATCAGCCCCAGCATTTT. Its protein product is CATSASGDSNQPQHF.

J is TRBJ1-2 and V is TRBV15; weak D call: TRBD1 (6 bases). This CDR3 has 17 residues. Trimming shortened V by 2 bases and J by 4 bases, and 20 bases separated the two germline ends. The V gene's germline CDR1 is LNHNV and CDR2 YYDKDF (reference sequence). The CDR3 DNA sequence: TGTGCCACCAGCAGACTCTTTCAAACAGGGAACACCTATGGCTACACCTTC. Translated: CATSRLFQTGNTYGYTF. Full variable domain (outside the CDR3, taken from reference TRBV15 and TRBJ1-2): DAMVIQNPRYQVTQFGKPVTLSCSQTLNHNVMYWYQQKSSQAPKLLFHYYDKDFNNEADTPDNFQSRRPNTSFCFLDIRSPGLGDTAMYLCATSRLFQTGNTYGYTFGSGTRLTVV.

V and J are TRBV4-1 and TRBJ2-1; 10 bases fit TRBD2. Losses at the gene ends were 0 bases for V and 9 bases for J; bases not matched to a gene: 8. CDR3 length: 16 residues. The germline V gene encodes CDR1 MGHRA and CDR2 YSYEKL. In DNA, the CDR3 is TGCGCCAGCAGCCAAGAAACACTAGCGGGGTTGGGTGAGCAGTTCTTC. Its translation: CASSQETLAGLGEQFF.

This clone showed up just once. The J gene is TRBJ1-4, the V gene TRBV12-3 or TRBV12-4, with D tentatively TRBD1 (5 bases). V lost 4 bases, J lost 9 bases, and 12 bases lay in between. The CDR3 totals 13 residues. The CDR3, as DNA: TGTGCCAGCAGTTGGGTAGGGGTTCAAAAACTGTTTTTT. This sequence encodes CASSWVGVQKLFF.

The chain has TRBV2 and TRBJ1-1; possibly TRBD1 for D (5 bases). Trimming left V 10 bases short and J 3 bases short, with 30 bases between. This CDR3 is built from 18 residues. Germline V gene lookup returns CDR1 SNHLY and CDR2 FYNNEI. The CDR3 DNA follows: TGTGCCACCCCAAACCCACAGAGACTAGTCATAGGGGACACTGAAGCTTTCTTT. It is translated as CATPNPQRLVIGDTEAFF.

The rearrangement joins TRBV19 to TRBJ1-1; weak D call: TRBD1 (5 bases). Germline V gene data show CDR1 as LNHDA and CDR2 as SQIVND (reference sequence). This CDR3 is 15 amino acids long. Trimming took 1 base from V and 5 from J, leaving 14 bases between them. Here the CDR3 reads CASSIGPGRGTEAFF. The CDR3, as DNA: TGTGCCAGTAGTATAGGGCCAGGGCGGGGGACTGAAGCTTTCTTT.

CDR3 nucleotide sequence: TGTGCCAGCAGCTTGCCAGGGAACCAAGAGACCCAGTACTTC. Translation: CASSLPGNQETQYF. The chain is built from TRBV7-2 and TRBJ2-5; D is perhaps TRBD1 (5 bases). The CDR3 is made up of 14 amino acids. Germline V gene lookup returns CDR1 SGHTA and CDR2 FQGNSA. Trimming left V 3 bases short and J 0 bases short, with 8 bases between.

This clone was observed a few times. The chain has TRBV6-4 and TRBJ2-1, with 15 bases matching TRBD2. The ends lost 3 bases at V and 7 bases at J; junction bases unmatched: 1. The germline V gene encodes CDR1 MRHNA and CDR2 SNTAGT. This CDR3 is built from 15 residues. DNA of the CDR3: TGTGCCAGCAGTGAGGGGACTAGCGGGGGGAATGAGCAGTTCTTC. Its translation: CASSEGTSGGNEQFF.

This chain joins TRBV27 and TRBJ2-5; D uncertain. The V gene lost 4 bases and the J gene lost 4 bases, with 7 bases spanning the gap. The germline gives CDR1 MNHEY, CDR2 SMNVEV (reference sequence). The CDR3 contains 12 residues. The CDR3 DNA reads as TGTGCCAGCAGTTCCGGCGGAGAGACCCAGTACTTC. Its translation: CASSSGGETQYF.

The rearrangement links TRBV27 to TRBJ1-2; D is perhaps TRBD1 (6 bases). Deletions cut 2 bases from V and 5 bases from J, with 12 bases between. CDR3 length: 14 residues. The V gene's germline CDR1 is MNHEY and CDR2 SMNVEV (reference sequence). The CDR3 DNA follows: TGTGCCAGCAGTTTAAACCCCAGGGGATATGGCTACACCTTC. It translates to CASSLNPRGYGYTF.

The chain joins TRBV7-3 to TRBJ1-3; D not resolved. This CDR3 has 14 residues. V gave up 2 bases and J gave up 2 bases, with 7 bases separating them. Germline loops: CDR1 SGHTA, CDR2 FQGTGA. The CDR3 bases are TGTGCCAGCAGCTTAGGCCCGCCTGGAAACACCATATATTTT. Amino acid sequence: CASSLGPPGNTIYF.

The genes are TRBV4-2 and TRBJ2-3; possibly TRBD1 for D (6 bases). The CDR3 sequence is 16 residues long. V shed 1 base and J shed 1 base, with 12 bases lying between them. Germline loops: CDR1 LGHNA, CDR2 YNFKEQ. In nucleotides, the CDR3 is TGTGCCAGCAGCCAAGCCACAGGGCAGGGCACAGATACGCAGTATTTT. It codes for CASSQATGQGTDTQYF.

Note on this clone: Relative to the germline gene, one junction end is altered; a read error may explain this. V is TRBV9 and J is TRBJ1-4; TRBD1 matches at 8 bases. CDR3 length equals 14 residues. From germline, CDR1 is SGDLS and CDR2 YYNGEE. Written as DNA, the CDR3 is TGTGCCAGCAGCGAGGGGACAGGTTATGAAAAGCTGTTTTTT. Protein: CASSEGTGYEKLFF.

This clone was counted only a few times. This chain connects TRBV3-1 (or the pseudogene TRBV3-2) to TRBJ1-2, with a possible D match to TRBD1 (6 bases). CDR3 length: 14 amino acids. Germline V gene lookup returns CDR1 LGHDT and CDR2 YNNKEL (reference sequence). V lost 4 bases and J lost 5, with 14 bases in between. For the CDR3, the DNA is TGTGCCAGCAGCCCACAGGGAACGGTGTATGGCTACACCTTC. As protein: CASSPQGTVYGYTF.

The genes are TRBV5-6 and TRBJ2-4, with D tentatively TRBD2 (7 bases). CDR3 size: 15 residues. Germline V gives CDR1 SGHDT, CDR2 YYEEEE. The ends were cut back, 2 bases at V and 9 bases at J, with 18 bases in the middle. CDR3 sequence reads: CASSFRGAGLVIQYF. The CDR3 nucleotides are TGTGCCAGCAGCTTCCGGGGGGCCGGCCTGGTCATTCAGTACTTC.

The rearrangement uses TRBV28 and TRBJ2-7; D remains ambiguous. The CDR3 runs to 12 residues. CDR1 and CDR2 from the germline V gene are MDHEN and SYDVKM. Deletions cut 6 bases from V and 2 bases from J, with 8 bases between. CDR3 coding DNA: TGTGCCAGCAGCTACCAAGCCTACGAGCAGTACTTC. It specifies CASSYQAYEQYF.

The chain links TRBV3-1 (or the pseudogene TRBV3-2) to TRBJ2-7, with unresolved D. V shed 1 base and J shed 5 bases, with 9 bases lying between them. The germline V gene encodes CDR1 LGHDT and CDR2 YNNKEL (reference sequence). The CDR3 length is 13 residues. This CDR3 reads CASSQVTGHEQYF. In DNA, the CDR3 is TGTGCCAGCAGCCAAGTTACTGGGCACGAGCAGTACTTC.

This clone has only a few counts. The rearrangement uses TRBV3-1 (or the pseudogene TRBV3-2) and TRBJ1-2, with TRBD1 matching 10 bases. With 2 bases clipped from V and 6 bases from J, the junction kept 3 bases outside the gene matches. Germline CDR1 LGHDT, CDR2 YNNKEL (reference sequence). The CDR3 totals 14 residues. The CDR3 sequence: CASSQSGTGDGYTF. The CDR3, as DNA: TGTGCCAGCAGCCAATCCGGGACAGGGGATGGCTACACCTTC.

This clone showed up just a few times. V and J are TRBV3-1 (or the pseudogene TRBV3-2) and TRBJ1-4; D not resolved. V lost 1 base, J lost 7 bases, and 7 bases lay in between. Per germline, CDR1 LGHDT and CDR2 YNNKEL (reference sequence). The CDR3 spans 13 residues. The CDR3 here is CASSQGSREKLFF. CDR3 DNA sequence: TGTGCCAGCAGCCAAGGTTCGCGTGAAAAACTGTTTTTT.